One sample yielded the 2 T cell receptor beta chains listed below, sequenced in a study of shared clonotypes between healthy human individuals (dated by TCRdb to about 2020). Library preparation was by the immunoSEQ multiplex PCR assay. The immuneACCESS repertoire file appears here via TCRdb, limited to in-frame rearrangements. These files lack a portion of the clones; in checked studies, under half of the deficit traces to unresolved V genes, and the cause of the others is not known. The sample includes roughly 660,000 clones, with less than 95% observed a single time. The biggest ten clones account for about a third of the sample. Sequencing was done on a sample of memory CD8+ T cells from PBMCs. The cell subset or site label corresponds to: CD45RO+ cells pooled with CCR7-negative TemRA cells. The receptors come from a man between 18 and 35 years old in good health. Some clones in this sample may be carry-over from other donors' samples.

This chain joins TRBV5-4 and TRBJ2-7; 13 bases line up with TRBD2. CDR3 length equals 15 residues. Germline V CDR1 and CDR2: SGHNT, YYREEE (reference sequence). V dropped 4 bases and J dropped 5; count of bases not matched to a gene: 6. CDR3 nucleotide sequence: TGTGCCAGCAGCACGGGACTAGCGGGACCCAACGAGCAGTACTTC. Translated, it gives CASSTGLAGPNEQYF.

This clone was recorded once. The rearrangement uses TRBV5-1 and TRBJ1-1; maybe TRBD1 (5 bases). The length of the CDR3 is 13 residues. The V and J ends lost 0 bases and 9 bases respectively, with 12 bases between them. Germline lookup yields CDR1 SGHRS and CDR2 YFSETQ. CDR3 sequence reads: CASSLAGEWKAFF. The CDR3 nucleotides read TGCGCCAGCAGCTTGGCGGGGGAATGGAAAGCTTTCTTT.